This T cell receptor (beta chain) was recovered during a study of cytomegalovirus exposure and HLA in healthy donors. A remark on this clone: No antigen is known for it.

Germline lookup yields CDR1 LNHDA and CDR2 SQIVND (reference sequence). The CDR3 totals 16 residues. V lost 3 bases and J lost 6; bases outside the gene matches: 11. The PCR had 60 Vbeta and 13 Jbeta primers. Repertoires were generated with immunoSEQ multiplex PCR, while TCRdb's copy carries only in-frame clones and drops some. The data show 100,000 to 150,000 clones, with about four fifths seen just once and roughly 1.8% held by the top ten. Study-level results: Per published reports, the classifier diagnosed cytomegalovirus status with high specificity and sensitivity.

This TCR was sampled from a man younger than 35 in good health and CMV-seronegative. The sequencing input was PBMCs. The rearrangement joins TRBV19 to TRBJ1-1, with TRBD1 matching 9 bases. The CDR3 is CASSMGQGRTKAEAFF. The CDR3 DNA reads as TGTGCCAGTAGTATGGGACAGGGCCGAACAAAGGCTGAAGCTTTCTTT. The complete variable domain, with remaining parts taken from reference TRBV19 and TRBJ1-1, reads DGGITQSPKYLFRKEGQNVTLSCEQNLNHDAMYWYRQDPGQGLRLIYYSQIVNDFQKGDIAEGYSVSREKKESFPLTVTSAQKNPTAFYLCASSMGQGRTKAEAFFGQGTRLTVV.